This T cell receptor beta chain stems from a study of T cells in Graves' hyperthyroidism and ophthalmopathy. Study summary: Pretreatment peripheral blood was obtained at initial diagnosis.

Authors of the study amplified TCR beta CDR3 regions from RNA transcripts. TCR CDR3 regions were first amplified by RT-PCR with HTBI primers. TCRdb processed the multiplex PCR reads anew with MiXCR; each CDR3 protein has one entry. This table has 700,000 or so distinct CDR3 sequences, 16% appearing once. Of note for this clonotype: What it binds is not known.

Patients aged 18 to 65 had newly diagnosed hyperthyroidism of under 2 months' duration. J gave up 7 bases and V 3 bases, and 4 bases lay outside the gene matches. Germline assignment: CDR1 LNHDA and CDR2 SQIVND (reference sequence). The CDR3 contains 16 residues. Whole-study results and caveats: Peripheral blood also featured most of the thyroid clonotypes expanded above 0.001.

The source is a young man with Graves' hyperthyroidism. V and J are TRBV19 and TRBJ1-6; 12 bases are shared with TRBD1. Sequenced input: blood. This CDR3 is CASSMGTGGANSPLHF. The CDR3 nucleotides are TGTGCCAGTAGTATGGGGACAGGGGGCGCGAATTCACCCCTCCACTTT.